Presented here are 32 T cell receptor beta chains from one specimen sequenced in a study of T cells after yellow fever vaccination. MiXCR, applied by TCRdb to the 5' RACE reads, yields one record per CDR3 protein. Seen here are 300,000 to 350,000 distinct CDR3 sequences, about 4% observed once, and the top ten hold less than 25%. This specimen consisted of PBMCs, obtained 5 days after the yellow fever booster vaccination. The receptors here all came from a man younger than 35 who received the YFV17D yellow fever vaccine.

The CDR3 sequence: CASSPLGYEAFF. CDR3 nucleotide sequence: TGTGCCAGCTCACCCCTAGGGTATGAAGCTTTCTTT. The chain combines TRBV18 with TRBJ1-1; D not resolved. CDR1 KGHSH and CDR2 LQKENI come from the germline V gene. V was clipped by 3 bases and J by 7 bases, with 9 bases between them. The CDR3 loop spans 12 amino acids.

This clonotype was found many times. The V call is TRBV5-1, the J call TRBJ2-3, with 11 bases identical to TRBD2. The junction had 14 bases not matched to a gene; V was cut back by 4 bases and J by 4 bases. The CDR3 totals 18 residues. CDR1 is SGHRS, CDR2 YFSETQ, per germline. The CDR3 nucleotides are TGCGCCAGCAGCCCAGGGGTAGCGGGGGGGCCGGGCGCAGATACGCAGTATTTT. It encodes CASSPGVAGGPGADTQYF.

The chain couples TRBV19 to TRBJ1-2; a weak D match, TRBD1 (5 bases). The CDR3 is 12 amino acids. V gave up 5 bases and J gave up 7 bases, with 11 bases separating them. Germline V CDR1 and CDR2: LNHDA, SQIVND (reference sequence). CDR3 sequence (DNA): TGTGCCAGTAGTGCAGGGAGGGGTGGCTACACCTTC. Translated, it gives CASSAGRGGYTF.

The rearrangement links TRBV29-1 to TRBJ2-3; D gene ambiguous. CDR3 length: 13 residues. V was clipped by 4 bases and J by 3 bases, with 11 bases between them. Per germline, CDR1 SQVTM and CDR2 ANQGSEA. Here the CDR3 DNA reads TGCAGCGTTGTCCAAAGAATAACAGATACGCAGTATTTT. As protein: CSVVQRITDTQYF.

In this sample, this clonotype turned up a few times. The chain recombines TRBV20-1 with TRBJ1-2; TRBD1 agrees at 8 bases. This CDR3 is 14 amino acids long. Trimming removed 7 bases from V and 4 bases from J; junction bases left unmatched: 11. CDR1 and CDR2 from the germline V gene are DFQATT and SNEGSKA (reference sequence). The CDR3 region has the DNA TGCAGTGTTCACAGGGGGAATAGTATCTATGGCTACACCTTC. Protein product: CSVHRGNSIYGYTF.

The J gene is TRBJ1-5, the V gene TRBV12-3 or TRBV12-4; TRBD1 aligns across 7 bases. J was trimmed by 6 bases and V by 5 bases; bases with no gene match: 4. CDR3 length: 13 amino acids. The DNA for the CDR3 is TGTGCCAGCAGTAGCCACAGGGGTCAGCCCCAGCATTTT. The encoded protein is CASSSHRGQPQHF.

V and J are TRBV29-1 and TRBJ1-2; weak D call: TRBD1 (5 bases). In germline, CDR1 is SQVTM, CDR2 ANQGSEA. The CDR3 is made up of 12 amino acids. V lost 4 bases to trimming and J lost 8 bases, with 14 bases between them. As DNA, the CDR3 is TGCAGCGTTGGGTCCGGGGCGGAAGGCTACACCTTC. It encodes CSVGSGAEGYTF.

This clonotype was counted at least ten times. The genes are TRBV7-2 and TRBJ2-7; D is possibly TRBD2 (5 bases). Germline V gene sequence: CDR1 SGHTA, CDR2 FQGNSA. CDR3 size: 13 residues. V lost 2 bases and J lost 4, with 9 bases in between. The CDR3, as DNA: TGTGCCAGCAGCTTACTTCGAGGGTACGAGCAGTACTTC. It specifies CASSLLRGYEQYF. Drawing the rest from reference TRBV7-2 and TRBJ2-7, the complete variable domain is GAGVSQSPSNKVTEKGKDVELRCDPISGHTALYWYRQSLGQGLEFLIYFQGNSAPDKSGLPSDRFSAERTGGSVSTLTIQRTQQEDSAVYLCASSLLRGYEQYFGPGTRLTVT.

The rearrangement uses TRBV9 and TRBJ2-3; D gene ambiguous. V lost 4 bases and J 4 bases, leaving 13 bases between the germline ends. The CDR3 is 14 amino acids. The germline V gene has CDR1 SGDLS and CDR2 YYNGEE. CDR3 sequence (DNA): TGTGCCAGCAGCCCCGATGGGCAGGCAGATACGCAGTATTTT. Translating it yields CASSPDGQADTQYF.

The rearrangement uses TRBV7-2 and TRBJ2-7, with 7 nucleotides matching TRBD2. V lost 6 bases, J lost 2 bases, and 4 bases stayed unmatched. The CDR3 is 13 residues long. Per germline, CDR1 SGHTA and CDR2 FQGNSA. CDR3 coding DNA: TGTGCCAGCAGTCTGAGCGGGGCCTACGAGCAGTACGTC. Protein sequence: CASSLSGAYEQYV.

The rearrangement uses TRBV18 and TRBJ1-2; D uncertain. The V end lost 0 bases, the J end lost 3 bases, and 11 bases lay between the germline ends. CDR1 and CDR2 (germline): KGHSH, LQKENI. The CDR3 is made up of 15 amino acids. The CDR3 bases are TGTGCCAGCTCACCACCGGTAGTAACTTACTATGGCTACACCTTC. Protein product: CASSPPVVTYYGYTF.

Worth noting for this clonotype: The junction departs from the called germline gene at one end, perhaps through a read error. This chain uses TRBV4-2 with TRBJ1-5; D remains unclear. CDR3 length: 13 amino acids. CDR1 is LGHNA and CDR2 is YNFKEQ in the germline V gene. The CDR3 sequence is CASGDGVNRPQHF. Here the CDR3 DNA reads TGTGCCAGCGGTGATGGGGTGAATCGGCCCCAGCATTTT.

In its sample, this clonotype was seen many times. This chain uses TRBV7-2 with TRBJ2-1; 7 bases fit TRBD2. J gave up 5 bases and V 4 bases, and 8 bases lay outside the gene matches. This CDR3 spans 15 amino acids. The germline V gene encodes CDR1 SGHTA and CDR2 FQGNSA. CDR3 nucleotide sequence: TGTGCCAGCAGCTCCACCCTAGCGGCCAACAATGAGCAGTTCTTC. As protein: CASSSTLAANNEQFF. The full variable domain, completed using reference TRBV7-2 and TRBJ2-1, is GAGVSQSPSNKVTEKGKDVELRCDPISGHTALYWYRQSLGQGLEFLIYFQGNSAPDKSGLPSDRFSAERTGGSVSTLTIQRTQQEDSAVYLCASSSTLAANNEQFFGPGTRLTVL.

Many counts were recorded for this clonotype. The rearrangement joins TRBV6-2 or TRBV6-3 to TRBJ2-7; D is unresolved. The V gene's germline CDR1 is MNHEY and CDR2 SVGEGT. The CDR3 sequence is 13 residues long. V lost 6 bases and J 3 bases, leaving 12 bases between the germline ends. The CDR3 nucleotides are TGTGCCAGCAGCTCCCAGGTTGGCTACGAGCAGTACTTC. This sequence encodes CASSSQVGYEQYF.

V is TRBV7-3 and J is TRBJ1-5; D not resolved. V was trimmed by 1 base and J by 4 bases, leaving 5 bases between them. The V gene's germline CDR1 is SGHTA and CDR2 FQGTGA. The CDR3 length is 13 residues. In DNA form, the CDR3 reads TGTGCCAGCAGCTTAAACCAGAATCAGCCCCAGCATTTT. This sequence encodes CASSLNQNQPQHF.

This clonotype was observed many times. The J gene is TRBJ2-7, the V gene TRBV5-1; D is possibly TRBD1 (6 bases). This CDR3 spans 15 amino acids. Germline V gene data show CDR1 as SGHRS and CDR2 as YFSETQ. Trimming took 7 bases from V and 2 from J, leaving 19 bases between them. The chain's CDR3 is CASGPRDRRPYEQYV. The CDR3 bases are TGCGCCAGCGGACCCCGCGACAGGAGACCCTACGAGCAGTACGTC.

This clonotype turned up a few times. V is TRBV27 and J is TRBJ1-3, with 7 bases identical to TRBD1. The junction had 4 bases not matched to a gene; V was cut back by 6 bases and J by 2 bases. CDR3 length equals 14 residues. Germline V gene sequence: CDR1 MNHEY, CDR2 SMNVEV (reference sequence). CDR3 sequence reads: CASRPGQAGNTIYF. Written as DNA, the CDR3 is TGTGCCAGCAGGCCCGGACAGGCTGGAAACACCATATATTTT.

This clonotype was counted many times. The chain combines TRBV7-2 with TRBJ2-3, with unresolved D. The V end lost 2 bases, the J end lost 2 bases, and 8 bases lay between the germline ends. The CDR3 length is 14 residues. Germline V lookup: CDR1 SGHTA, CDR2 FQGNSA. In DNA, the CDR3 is TGTGCCAGCAGCTTATACGGCCCCACAGATACGCAGTATTTT. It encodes CASSLYGPTDTQYF.

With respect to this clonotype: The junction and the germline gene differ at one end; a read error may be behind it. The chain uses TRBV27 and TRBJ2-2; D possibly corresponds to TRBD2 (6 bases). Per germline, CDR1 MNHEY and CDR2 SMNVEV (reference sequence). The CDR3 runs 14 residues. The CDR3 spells CASSSHIRLGGLFF. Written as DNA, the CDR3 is TGTGCCAGCAGTTCTCACATCCGTCTGGGGGGGCTGTTTTTT.

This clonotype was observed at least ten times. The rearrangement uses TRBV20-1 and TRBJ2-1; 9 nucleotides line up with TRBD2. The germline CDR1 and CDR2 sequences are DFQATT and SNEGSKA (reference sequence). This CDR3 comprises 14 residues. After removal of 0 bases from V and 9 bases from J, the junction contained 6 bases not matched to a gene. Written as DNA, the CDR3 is TGCAGTGCTAGAGATCTGATAGCGGGGGTTGAGCAGTTCTTC. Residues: CSARDLIAGVEQFF.

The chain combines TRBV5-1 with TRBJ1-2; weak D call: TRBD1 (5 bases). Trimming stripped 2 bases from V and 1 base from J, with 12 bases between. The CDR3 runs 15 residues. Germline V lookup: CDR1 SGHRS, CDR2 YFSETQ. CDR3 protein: CASSFRGVINYGYTF. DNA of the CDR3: TGCGCCAGCAGCTTTAGGGGTGTTATTAACTATGGCTACACCTTC.

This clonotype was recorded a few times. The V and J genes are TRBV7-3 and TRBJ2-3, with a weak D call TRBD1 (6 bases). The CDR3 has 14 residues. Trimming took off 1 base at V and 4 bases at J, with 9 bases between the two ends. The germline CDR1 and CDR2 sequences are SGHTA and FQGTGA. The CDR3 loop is CASSLKQGADTQYF. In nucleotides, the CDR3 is TGTGCCAGCAGCTTAAAACAGGGTGCAGATACGCAGTATTTT. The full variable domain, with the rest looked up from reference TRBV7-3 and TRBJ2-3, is GAGVSQTPSNKVTEKGKYVELRCDPISGHTALYWYRQSLGQGPEFLIYFQGTGAADDSGLPNDRFFAVRPEGSVSTLKIQRTERGDSAVYLCASSLKQGADTQYFGPGTRLTVL.

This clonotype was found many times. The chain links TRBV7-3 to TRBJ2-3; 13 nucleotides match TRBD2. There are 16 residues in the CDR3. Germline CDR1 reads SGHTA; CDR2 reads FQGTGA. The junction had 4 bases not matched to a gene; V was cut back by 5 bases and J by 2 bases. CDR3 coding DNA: TGTGCCAGCAGCCTAGGACTAGCGGGGGCCACAGATACGCAGTATTTT. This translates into CASSLGLAGATDTQYF.

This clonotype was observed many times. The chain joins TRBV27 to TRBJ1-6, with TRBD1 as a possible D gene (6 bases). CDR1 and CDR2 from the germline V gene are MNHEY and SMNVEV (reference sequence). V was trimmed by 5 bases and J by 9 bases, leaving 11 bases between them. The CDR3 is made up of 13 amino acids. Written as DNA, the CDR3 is TGTGCCAGCAGTCCGAGAGGGGGTTCACCCCTCCACTTT. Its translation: CASSPRGGSPLHF.

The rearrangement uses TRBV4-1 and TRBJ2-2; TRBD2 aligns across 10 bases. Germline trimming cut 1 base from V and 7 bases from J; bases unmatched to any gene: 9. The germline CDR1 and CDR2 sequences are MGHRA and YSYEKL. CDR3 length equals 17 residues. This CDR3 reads CASSQVKRGGRNGELFF. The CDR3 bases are TGCGCCAGCAGCCAAGTTAAGCGGGGGGGCCGTAACGGGGAGCTGTTTTTT.

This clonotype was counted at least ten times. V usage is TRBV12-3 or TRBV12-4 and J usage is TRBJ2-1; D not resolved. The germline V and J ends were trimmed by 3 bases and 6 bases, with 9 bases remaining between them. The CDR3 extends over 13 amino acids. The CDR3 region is CASSLVTPNEQFF. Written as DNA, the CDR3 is TGTGCCAGCAGTTTGGTCACACCCAATGAGCAGTTCTTC.

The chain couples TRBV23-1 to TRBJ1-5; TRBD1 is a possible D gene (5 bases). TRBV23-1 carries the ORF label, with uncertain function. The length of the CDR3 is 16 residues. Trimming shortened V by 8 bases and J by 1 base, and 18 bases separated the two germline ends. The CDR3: CASPHPDRASNQPQHF. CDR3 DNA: TGCGCCAGCCCCCACCCCGACAGAGCAAGCAATCAGCCCCAGCATTTT.

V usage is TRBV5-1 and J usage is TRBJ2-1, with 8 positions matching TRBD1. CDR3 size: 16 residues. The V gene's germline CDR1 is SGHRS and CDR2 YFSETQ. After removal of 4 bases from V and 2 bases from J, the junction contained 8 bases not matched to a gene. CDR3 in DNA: TGCGCCAGCAGCCCTGGACAGGGACGAACCTACAATGAGCAGTTCTTC. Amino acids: CASSPGQGRTYNEQFF.

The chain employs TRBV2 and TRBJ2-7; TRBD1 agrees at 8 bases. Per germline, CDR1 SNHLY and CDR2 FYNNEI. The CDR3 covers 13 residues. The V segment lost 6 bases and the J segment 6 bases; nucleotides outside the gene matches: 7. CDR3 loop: CASRGTGPGEQYF. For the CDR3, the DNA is TGTGCCAGCAGGGGGACAGGCCCGGGCGAGCAGTACTTC.

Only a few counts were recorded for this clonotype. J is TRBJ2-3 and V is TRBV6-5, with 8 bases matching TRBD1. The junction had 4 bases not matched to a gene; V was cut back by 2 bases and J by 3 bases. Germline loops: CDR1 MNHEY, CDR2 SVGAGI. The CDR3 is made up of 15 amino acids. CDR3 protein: CASSYGQGATDTQYF. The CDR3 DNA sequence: TGTGCCAGCAGTTACGGCCAGGGGGCTACAGATACGCAGTATTTT.

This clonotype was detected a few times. CDR3 in DNA: TGTGCCAGCTCACCATTCGGTCCAGGCGTGGGCACTGAAGCTTTCTTT. It encodes CASSPFGPGVGTEAFF. This rearrangement joins TRBV18 to TRBJ1-1, with D unresolved. The CDR3 is made up of 16 amino acids. Germline lookup yields CDR1 KGHSH and CDR2 LQKENI. The ends were cut back, 2 bases at V and 4 bases at J, with 17 bases in the middle.

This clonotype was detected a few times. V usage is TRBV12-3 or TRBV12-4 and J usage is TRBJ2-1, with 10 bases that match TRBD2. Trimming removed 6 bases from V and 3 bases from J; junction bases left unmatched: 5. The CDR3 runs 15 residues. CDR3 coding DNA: TGTGCCAGCAGCATACTAGCGGGGTTCTACAATGAGCAGTTCTTC. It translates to CASSILAGFYNEQFF.